This passage covers 11 T cell receptor beta chains from one sample sequenced in a study of blood T cell repertoires in COVID-19 (dated by TCRdb to 2019 to 2021). Library generation was performed with the immunoSEQ multiplex PCR assay. TCRdb took this table from immuneACCESS and kept in-frame rearrangements with V and J called. Such tables lack part of the clones; where checked against another copy, unresolved V genes explain under half of the gap, and the rest is unexplained. The sample records approximately 260,000 clones, 70% to 90% of which are singletons. Together, the top ten hold approximately 10% of the sample. Sequencing was performed on peripheral blood. These receptors were taken from a woman between 70 and 85 years old with acute or convalescent COVID-19.

The V and J genes are TRBV19 and TRBJ2-3; 11 bases are a match to TRBD2. Trimming cost V 3 bases and J 2 bases; bases outside gene matches: 7. The CDR3 is 17 amino acids. Germline lookup yields CDR1 LNHDA and CDR2 SQIVND (reference sequence). The DNA for the CDR3 is TGTGCCAGTAGTATTTCTCCTAGCGGGGGGACCACAGATACGCAGTATTTT. Translated: CASSISPSGGTTDTQYF.

The genes are TRBV24-1 and TRBJ2-1; D might be TRBD2 (7 bases). This CDR3 is 15 amino acids long. The V gene lost 4 bases and the J gene lost 5 bases, with 14 bases spanning the gap. CDR1 KGHDR and CDR2 SFDVKD come from the germline V gene. CDR3 sequence: CATSDEGGAHNEQFF. The DNA for the CDR3 is TGTGCCACCAGTGACGAGGGGGGGGCACACAATGAGCAGTTCTTC.

This clone was detected a few times. The genes are TRBV6-2 or TRBV6-3 and TRBJ2-7, with D tentatively TRBD1 or TRBD2 (5 bases each). Trimming pared 6 bases from V and 0 bases from J, leaving 15 bases between. CDR3 length: 15 residues. Germline V gene lookup returns CDR1 MNHEY and CDR2 SVGEGT. CDR3 in DNA: TGTGCCAGCAGGTACGGGGCAGAGAGCTCCTACGAGCAGTACTTC. This encodes CASRYGAESSYEQYF.

V usage is TRBV28 and J usage is TRBJ1-5, with a weak D call TRBD1 (5 bases). This CDR3 spans 15 amino acids. CDR1 is MDHEN, CDR2 SYDVKM, per germline. V was shortened by 3 bases and J by 3 bases, with 12 bases between the two germline ends. The CDR3 DNA sequence: TGTGCCAGCAGTTTGTCGTCAGGGCACAATCAGCCCCAGCATTTT. It is translated as CASSLSSGHNQPQHF.

The chain employs TRBV7-6 and TRBJ1-5; D is unresolved. CDR3 length equals 13 residues. Trimming pared 2 bases from V and 7 bases from J, leaving 9 bases between. The germline gives CDR1 SGHVS, CDR2 FNYEAQ. CDR3 sequence (DNA): TGTGCCAGCAGCTTATCGTCAGTCCAGCCCCAGCATTTT. It codes for CASSLSSVQPQHF.

The genes are TRBV9 and TRBJ1-4; 7 bases fit TRBD1. V lost 3 bases and J lost 3; bases outside the gene matches: 5. From germline, CDR1 is SGDLS and CDR2 YYNGEE. The CDR3 loop spans 15 amino acids. The CDR3 region is CASSAEGAANEKLFF. CDR3 coding DNA: TGTGCCAGCAGCGCCGAGGGGGCGGCTAATGAAAAACTGTTTTTT.

The genes are TRBV10-3 and TRBJ1-4; D not certain. V dropped 2 bases and J dropped 5 bases, with 6 bases sitting between them. Germline CDR1 and CDR2: ENHRY and SYGVKD. The CDR3 spans 13 residues. The CDR3 nucleotides are TGTGCCATCAGTGAGGTTCGGAATGAAAAACTGTTTTTT. Protein product: CAISEVRNEKLFF.

V gene TRBV3-1 (or the pseudogene TRBV3-2) combines with J gene TRBJ1-1, with TRBD1 identical over 9 bases. Germline lookup yields CDR1 LGHDT and CDR2 YNNKEL (reference sequence). The CDR3 length is 13 residues. Germline trimming cut 3 bases from V and 11 bases from J; bases unmatched to any gene: 7. The CDR3 sequence: CASSHFDRGVAFF. CDR3 DNA: TGTGCCAGCAGCCACTTCGACAGGGGGGTGGCTTTCTTT.

The chain has TRBV2 and TRBJ1-1; tentative D call: TRBD1 (6 bases). In germline, CDR1 is SNHLY, CDR2 FYNNEI. The V end was cut by 6 bases, the J end by 4 bases, with 15 bases between. CDR3 size: 14 residues. Here the CDR3 DNA reads TGTGCCAGCAGCTTACAGGGTACCCCCACTGAAGCTTTCTTT. This encodes CASSLQGTPTEAFF.

The rearrangement uses TRBV10-3 and TRBJ1-1; D may be TRBD1 (5 bases). The CDR3 spans 12 residues. Trimming stripped 4 bases from V and 5 bases from J, with 8 bases between. Germline CDR1 and CDR2: ENHRY and SYGVKD. The CDR3: CAISGGGTEAFF. CDR3 DNA sequence: TGTGCCATCAGTGGGGGGGGAACTGAAGCTTTCTTT.

The chain has TRBV3-1 (or the pseudogene TRBV3-2) and TRBJ1-2, with 7 bases identical to TRBD1. The germline gives CDR1 LGHDT, CDR2 YNNKEL (reference sequence). The CDR3 spans 15 residues. V trimming: 6 bases; J trimming: 2 bases; junction bases outside the gene matches: 9. For the CDR3, the DNA is TGTGCCAGCAGACACAGGGGAGCGGCGAACTATGGCTACACCTTC. Its translation: CASRHRGAANYGYTF.